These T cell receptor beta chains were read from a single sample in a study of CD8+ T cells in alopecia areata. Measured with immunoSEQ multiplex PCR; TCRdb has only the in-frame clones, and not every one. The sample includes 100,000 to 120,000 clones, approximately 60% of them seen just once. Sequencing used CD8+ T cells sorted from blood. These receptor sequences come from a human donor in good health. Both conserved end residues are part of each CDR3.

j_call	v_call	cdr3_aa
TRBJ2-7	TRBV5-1	CASSLEVSYEQYF
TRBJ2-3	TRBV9	CASSVDVDTQYF
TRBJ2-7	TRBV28	CASSLETGLWEQYF
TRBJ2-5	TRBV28	CASSLYAQETQYF
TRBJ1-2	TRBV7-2	CASSLTDTVGSGYTF
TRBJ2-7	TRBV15	CATSRDDREKGYEQYF
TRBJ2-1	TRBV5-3	CASSQDFGGTNEQFF
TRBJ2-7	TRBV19	CASSIQGRHEQYF
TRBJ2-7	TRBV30	CAWRLEGKTYEQYF
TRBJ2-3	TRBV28	CASSFLRGTSDTQYF
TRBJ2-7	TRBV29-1	CSVETFGTGVYEQYF
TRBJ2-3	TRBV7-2	CASIPGHRHTDTQYF
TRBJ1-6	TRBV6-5	CATTQGIGIGSPLHF
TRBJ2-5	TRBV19	CASQGGSGLAEETQYF
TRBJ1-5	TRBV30	CAWSEGLSDQPQHF
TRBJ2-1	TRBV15	CATSREAADEQFF
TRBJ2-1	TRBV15	CATSSGRFNEQFF